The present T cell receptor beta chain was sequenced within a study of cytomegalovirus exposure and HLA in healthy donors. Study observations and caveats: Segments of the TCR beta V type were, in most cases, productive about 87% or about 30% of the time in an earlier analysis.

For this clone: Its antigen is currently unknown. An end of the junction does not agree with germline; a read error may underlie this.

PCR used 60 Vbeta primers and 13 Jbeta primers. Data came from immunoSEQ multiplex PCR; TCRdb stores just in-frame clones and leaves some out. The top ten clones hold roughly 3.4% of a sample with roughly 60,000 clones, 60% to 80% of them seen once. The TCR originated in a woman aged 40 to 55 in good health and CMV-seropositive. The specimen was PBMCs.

CDR3: CASTIRRESGKNIQYF. In DNA form, the CDR3 reads TGTGCCAGTACTATACGGCGGGAGTCCGGCAAAAACATTCAGTACTTC. The chain carries TRBV19 and TRBJ2-4, with 7 bases that match TRBD2. The CDR3 contains 16 residues. Germline CDR1 LNHDA, CDR2 SQIVND (reference sequence).